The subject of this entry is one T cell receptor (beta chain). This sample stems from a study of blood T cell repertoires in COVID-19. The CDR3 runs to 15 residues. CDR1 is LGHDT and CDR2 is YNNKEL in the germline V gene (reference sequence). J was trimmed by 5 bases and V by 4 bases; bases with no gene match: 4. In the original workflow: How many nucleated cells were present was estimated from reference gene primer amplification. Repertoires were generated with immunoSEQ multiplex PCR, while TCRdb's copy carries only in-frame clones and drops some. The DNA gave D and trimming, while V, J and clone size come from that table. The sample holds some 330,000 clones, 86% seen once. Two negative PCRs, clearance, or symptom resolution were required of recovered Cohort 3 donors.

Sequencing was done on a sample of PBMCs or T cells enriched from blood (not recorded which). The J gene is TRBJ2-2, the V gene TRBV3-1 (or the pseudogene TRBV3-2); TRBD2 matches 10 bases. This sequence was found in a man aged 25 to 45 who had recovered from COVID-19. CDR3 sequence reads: CASSLRLAGTGELFF. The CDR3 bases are TGTGCCAGCAGCCTTCGACTAGCGGGTACCGGGGAGCTGTTTTTT.